The 4 T cell receptor beta chains reported below all come from one sample, sequenced in a study of cytomegalovirus exposure and HLA in healthy donors. PCR amplification relied on 60 Vbeta primers (plus 13 Jbeta primers). Method: immunoSEQ multiplex PCR; TCRdb's copy keeps in-frame clones and lacks some. This sample carries some 82,000 clones, 70% to 85% of them seen once, and the ten largest clones take roughly 2.4%. The sequencing sample was made of PBMCs. Receptors were obtained from a woman aged 50 to 65 in good health and CMV-seronegative.

The chain carries TRBV4-1 and TRBJ2-3; 12 nucleotides line up with TRBD2. The CDR3 runs to 15 residues. The germline V gene has CDR1 MGHRA and CDR2 YSYEKL. Trimming took 3 bases from V and 5 from J; bases not matched to a gene: 3. CDR3 DNA: TGCGCCAGCAGCCACACTAGCGGGAGGCAAGATACGCAGTATTTT. Protein: CASSHTSGRQDTQYF.

A word on this clone: The junction differs from germline at one of its ends, possibly a read error. The V and J genes are TRBV7-3 and TRBJ2-2; 8 bases line up with TRBD2. Germline V gives CDR1 SGHTA, CDR2 FQGTGA. CDR3 size: 14 residues. The DNA of the CDR3 is TGTGCCAGCAGCAATAGCGGGAACGCCGGGGAGCTGTTTTTT. Translating it yields CASSNSGNAGELFF.

This clone was counted between two and nine times. This chain links TRBV13 with TRBJ1-1, with 7 bases aligning to TRBD1. The germline gives CDR1 PRHDT, CDR2 FYEKMQ (reference sequence). The V segment lost 6 bases and the J segment 4 bases; nucleotides outside the gene matches: 11. The CDR3 loop spans 15 amino acids. CDR3 DNA: TGTGCCAGCAGACCTACGGGGACAGCCGGCACTGAAGCTTTCTTT. This sequence encodes CASRPTGTAGTEAFF. Full variable domain (remainder filled in from reference TRBV13 and TRBJ1-1): AAGVIQSPRHLIKEKRETATLKCYPIPRHDTVYWYQQGPGQDPQFLISFYEKMQSDKGSIPDRFSAQQFSDYHSELNMSSLELGDSALYFCASRPTGTAGTEAFFGQGTRLTVV.

The V gene is TRBV6-6, the J gene TRBJ2-2, with TRBD1 matching 7 bases. This CDR3 region has 14 residues. Germline CDR1 reads MNHNY; CDR2 reads SVGAGI (reference sequence). V lost 7 bases and J lost 1; bases outside the gene matches: 3. CDR3 loop: CASKQGWNTGELFF. In DNA, the CDR3 is TGTGCCAGCAAACAGGGGTGGAACACCGGGGAGCTGTTTTTT.